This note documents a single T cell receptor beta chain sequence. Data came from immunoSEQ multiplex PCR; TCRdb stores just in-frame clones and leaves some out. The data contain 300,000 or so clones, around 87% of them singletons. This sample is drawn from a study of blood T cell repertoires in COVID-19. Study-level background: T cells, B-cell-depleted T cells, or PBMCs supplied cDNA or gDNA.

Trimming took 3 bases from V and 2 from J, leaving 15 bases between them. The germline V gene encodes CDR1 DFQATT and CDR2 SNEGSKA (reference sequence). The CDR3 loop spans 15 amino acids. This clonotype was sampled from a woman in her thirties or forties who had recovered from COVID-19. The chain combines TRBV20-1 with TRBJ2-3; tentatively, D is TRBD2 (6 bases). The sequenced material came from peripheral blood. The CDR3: CSASVQGRYTDTQYF. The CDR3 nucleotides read TGCAGTGCTAGTGTGCAAGGGAGGTACACAGATACGCAGTATTTT.